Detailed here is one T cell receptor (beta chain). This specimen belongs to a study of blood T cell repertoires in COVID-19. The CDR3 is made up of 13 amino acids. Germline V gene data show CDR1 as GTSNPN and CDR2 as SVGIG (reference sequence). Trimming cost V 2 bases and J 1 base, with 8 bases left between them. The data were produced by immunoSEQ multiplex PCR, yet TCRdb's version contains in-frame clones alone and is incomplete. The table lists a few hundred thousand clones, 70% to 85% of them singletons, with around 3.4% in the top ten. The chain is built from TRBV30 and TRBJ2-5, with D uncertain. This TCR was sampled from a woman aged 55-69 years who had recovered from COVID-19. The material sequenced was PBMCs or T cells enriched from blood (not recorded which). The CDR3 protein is CAWSQKFQETQYF. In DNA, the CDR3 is TGTGCCTGGAGTCAAAAATTCCAAGAGACCCAGTACTTC.